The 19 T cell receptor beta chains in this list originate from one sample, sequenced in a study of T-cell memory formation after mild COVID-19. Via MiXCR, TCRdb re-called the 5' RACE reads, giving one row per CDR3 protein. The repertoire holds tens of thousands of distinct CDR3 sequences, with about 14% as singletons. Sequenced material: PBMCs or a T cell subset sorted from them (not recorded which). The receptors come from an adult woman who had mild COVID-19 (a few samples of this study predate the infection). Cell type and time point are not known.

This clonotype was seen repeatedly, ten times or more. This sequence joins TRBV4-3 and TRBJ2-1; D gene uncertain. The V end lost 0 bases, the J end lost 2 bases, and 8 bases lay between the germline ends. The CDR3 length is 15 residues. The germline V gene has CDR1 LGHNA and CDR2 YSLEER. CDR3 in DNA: TGCGCCAGCAGCCAAGACAGTTCGACCTACAATGAGCAGTTCTTC. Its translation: CASSQDSSTYNEQFF.

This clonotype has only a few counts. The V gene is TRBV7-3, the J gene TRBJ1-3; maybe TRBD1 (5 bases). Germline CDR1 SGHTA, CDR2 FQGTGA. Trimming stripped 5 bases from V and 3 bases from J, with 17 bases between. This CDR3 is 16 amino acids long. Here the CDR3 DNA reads TGTGCCAGCAGCCATCCCCGGCGGACATTTGGAAACACCATATATTTT. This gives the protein CASSHPRRTFGNTIYF.

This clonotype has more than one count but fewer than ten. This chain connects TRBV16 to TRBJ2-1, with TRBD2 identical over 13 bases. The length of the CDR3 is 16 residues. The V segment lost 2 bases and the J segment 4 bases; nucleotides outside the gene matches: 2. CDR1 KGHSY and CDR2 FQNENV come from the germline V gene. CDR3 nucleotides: TGTGCCAGCAGCCAAGGACTAGCGGGGGCTTACAATGAGCAGTTCTTC. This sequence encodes CASSQGLAGAYNEQFF.

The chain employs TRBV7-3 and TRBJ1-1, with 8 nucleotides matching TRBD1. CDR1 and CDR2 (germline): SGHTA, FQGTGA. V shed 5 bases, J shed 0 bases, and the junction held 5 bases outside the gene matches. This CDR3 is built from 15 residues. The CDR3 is CASSPTGGMNTEAFF. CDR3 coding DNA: TGTGCCAGCAGCCCAACAGGGGGGATGAACACTGAAGCTTTCTTT.

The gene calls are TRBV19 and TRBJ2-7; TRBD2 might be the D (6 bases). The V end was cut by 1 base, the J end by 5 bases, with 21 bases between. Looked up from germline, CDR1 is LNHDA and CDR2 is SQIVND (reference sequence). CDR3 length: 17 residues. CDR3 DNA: TGTGCCAGTAGTATAGTCGGGGGACCTCCGGGGGAGAACGAGCAGTACTTC. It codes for CASSIVGGPPGENEQYF.

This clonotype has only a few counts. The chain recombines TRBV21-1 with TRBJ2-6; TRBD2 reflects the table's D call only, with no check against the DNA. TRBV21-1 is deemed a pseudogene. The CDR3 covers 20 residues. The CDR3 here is CASSKEASGRYYSGANVLTF. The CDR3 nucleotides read TGTGCCAGCAGCAAAGAAGCTAGCGGGAGGTACTACTCTGGGGCCAACGTCCTGACTTTC.

The DNA for the CDR3 is TGCAGCGTTGAACTCGTCCTAGCGGGGGGCTATGAGCAGTTCTTC. It encodes CSVELVLAGGYEQFF. The rearrangement links TRBV29-1 to TRBJ2-1, with TRBD2 matching over 11 bases. The trim removed 2 bases at V and 8 bases at J, leaving 8 bases unmatched. The germline CDR1 and CDR2 sequences are SQVTM and ANQGSEA. The length of the CDR3 is 15 residues.

The CDR3 DNA reads as TGTGCCAGCAGCCAGCGGACAGGGATGAACACTGAAGCTTTCTTT. It yields the protein CASSQRTGMNTEAFF. This chain joins TRBV7-6 and TRBJ1-1, with TRBD1 identical over 8 bases. Trimming cost V 5 bases and J 0 bases; bases outside gene matches: 5. This CDR3 has 15 residues. Germline assignment: CDR1 SGHVS and CDR2 FNYEAQ.

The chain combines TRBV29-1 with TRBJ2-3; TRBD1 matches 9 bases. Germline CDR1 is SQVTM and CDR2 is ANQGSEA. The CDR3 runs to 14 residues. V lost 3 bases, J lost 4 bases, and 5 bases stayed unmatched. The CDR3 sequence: CSVDSDRGPDTQYF. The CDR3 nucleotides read TGCAGCGTTGATTCGGACAGGGGACCAGATACGCAGTATTTT.

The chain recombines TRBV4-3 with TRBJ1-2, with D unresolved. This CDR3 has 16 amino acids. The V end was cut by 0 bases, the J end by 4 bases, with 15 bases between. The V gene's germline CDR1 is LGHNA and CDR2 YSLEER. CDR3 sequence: CASSQDLGYSLYGYTF. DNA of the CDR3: TGCGCCAGCAGCCAAGATTTGGGGTACAGCCTCTATGGCTACACCTTC.

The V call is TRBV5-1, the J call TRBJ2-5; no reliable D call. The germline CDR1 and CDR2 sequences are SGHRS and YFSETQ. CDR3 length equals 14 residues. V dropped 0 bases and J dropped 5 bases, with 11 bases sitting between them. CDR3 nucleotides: TGCGCCAGCAGCTTGGCTGGGCCCGAGGAGACCCAGTACTTC. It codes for CASSLAGPEETQYF.

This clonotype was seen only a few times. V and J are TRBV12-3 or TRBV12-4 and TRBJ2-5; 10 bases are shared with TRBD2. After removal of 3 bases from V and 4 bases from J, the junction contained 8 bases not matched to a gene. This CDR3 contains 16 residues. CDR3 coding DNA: TGTGCCAGCAGTTTTCCAGCGGGGGGGCCAAGAGAGACCCAGTACTTC. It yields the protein CASSFPAGGPRETQYF.

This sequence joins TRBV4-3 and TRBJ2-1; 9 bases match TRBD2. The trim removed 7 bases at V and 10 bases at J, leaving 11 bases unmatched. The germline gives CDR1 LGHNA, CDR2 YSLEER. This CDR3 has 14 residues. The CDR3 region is CASNIGLAQREQFF. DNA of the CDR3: TGCGCCAGCAACATAGGACTAGCGCAGAGGGAGCAGTTCTTC.

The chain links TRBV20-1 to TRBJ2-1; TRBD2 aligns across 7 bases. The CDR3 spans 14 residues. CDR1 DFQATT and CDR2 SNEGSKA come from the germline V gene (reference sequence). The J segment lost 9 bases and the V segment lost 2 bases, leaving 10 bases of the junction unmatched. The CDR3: CSARKRGLGVEQFF. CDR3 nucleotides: TGCAGTGCTAGAAAGCGGGGCCTTGGGGTTGAGCAGTTCTTC.

CDR3 protein: CASITLGEGYNEQFF. In DNA, the CDR3 is TGTGCCAGCATCACCTTGGGGGAGGGTTACAATGAGCAGTTCTTC. The chain combines TRBV7-9 with TRBJ2-1, with 7 bases that match TRBD2. The junction had 10 bases not matched to a gene; V was cut back by 7 bases and J by 4 bases. The CDR3 extends over 15 amino acids. CDR1 SEHNR and CDR2 FQNEAQ come from the germline V gene (reference sequence).

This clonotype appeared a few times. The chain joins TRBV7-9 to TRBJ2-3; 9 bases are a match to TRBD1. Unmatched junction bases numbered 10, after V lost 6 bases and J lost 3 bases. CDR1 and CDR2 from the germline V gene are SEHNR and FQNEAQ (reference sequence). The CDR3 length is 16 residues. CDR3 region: CASSAGTGFETDTQYF. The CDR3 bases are TGTGCCAGCAGTGCCGGGACAGGGTTTGAGACAGATACGCAGTATTTT.

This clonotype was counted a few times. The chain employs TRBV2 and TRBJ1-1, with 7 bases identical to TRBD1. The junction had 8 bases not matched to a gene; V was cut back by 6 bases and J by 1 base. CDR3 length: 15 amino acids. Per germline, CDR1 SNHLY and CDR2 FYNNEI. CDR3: CASRPIQGPNTEAFF. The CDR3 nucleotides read TGTGCCAGCAGACCCATACAGGGGCCGAACACTGAAGCTTTCTTT.

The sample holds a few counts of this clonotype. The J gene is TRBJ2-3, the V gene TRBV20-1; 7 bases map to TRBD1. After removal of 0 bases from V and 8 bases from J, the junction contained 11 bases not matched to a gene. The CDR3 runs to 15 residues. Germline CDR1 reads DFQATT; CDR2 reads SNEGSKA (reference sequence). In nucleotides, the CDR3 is TGCAGTGCTAGAGATCTAGGGGGCCAGTCGGTTACGCAGTATTTT. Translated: CSARDLGGQSVTQYF.

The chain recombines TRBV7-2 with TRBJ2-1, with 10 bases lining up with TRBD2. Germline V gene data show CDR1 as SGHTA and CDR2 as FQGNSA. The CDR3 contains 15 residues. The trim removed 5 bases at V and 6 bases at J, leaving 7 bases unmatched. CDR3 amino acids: CASSETSGIGNEQFF. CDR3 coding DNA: TGTGCCAGCAGCGAAACTAGCGGGATAGGCAATGAGCAGTTCTTC.